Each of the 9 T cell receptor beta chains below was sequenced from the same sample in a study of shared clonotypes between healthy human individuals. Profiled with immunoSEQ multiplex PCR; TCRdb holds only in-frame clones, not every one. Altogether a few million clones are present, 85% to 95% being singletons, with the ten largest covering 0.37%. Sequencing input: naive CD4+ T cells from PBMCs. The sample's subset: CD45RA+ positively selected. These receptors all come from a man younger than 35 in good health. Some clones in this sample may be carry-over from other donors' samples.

CDR3 sequence (DNA): TGTGCCAGCAGTGCCAGACAGGGGGCGGTCCACGAGCAGTACTTC. Translated: CASSARQGAVHEQYF. The rearrangement uses TRBV2 and TRBJ2-7, with 10 bases fitting TRBD1. V lost 4 bases to trimming and J lost 5 bases; unmatched junction nucleotides: 8. The CDR3 runs to 15 residues. Germline V gene sequence: CDR1 SNHLY, CDR2 FYNNEI.

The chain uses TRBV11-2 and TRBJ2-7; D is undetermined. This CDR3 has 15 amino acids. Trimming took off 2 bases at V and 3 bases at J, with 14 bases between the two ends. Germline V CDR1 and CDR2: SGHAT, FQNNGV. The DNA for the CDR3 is TGTGCCAGCAGCTTATTTACTGTAGTTGGCTACGAGCAGTACTTC. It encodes CASSLFTVVGYEQYF. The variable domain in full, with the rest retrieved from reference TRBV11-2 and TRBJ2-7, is EAGVAQSPRYKIIEKRQSVAFWCNPISGHATLYWYQQILGQGPKLLIQFQNNGVVDDSQLPKDRFSAERLKGVDSTLKIQPAKLEDSAVYLCASSLFTVVGYEQYFGPGTRLTVT.

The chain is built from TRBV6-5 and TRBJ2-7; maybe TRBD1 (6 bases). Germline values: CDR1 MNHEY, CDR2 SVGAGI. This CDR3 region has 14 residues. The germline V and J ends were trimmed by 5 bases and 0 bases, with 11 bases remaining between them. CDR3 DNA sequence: TGTGCCAGCAGTCGGACAGCGACCTCCTACGAGCAGTACTTC. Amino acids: CASSRTATSYEQYF.

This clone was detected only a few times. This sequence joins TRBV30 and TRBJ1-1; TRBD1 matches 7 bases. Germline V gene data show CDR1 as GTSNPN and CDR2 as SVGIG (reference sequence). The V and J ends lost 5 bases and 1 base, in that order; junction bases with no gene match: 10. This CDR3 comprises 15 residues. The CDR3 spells CAWLLQGIQNTEAFF. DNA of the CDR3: TGTGCCTGGCTCCTACAGGGGATCCAGAACACTGAAGCTTTCTTT.

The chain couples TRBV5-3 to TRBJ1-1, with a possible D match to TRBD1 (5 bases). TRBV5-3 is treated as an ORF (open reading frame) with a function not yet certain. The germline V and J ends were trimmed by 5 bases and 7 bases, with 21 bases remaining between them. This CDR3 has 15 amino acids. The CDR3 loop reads CARRYHRWGYLEAFF. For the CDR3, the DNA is TGTGCCAGAAGATACCACCGATGGGGGTACCTTGAAGCTTTCTTT.

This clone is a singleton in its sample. CDR3 amino acids: CASSTEVYGYTF. The CDR3 DNA reads TGTGCCAGCAGCACTGAAGTCTATGGCTACACCTTC. The V call is TRBV28, the J call TRBJ1-2, with D hard to call. CDR1 is MDHEN and CDR2 is SYDVKM in the germline V gene. This CDR3 has 12 amino acids. The germline V and J ends were trimmed by 6 bases and 4 bases, with 9 bases remaining between them.

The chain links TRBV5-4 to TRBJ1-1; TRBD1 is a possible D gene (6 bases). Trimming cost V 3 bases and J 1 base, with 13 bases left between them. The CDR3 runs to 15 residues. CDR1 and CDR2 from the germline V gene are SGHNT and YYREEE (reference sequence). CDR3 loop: CASSYVRQANTEAFF. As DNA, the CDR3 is TGTGCCAGCAGCTATGTTCGACAGGCGAACACTGAAGCTTTCTTT.

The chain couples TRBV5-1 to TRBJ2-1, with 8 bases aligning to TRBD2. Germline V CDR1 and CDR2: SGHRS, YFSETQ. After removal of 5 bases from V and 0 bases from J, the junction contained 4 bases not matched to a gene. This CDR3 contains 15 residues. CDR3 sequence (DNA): TGCGCCAGCAGTCCAGCGGGAGCCTCCTACAATGAGCAGTTCTTC. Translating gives CASSPAGASYNEQFF. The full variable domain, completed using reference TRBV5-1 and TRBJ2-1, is KAGVTQTPRYLIKTRGQQVTLSCSPISGHRSVSWYQQTPGQGLQFLFEYFSETQRNKGNFPGRFSGRQFSNSRSEMNVSTLELGDSALYLCASSPAGASYNEQFFGPGTRLTVL.

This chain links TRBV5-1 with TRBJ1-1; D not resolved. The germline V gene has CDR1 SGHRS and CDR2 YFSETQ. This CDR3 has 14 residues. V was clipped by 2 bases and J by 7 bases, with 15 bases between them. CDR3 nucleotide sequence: TGCGCCAGCAGCTTATTACCCGGGTCCCGTGAAGCTTTCTTT. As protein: CASSLLPGSREAFF.